This entry features one TCR beta chain sequence. The antigen is undetermined. The data were obtained in a study of Ad26.COV2.S vaccination and SARS-CoV-2 variants. For the study at large: COV1001, an Ad26.COV2.S trial, supplied this vaccine-arm donor. Administration of Ad26.COV2.S was intramuscular, either once or twice 56 days apart. Study-wide results and caveats: Placebo and vaccine recipients had non-spike TCR breadth that was similar.

Regarding treatment: roughly 20 received Ad26.COV2.S at low or high dose, single or two shots; 5 received placebo; per-sample allocation not given. Day 63 after the first injection of vaccine or placebo was the sampling time. This CDR3 region has 14 residues. Germline lookup yields CDR1 SQVTM and CDR2 ANQGSEA. With V trimmed by 4 bases and J by 1 base, 7 bases remained unmatched. Assay used: immunoSEQ multiplex PCR; TCRdb lists only in-frame clones, some missing. The sample includes about 680,000 clones, about 90% of them seen just once. The TCR sequence derives from a person between 18 and 65 years old who received the Ad26.COV2.S COVID-19 vaccine or a placebo. The chain carries TRBV29-1 and TRBJ2-7; TRBD1 matches at 7 bases. Sequencing was performed on peripheral blood, taken in a trial of Ad26.COV2.S vaccine versus placebo. The DNA of the CDR3 is TGCAGCGTTGCGGTTTTGGGACAGTCCTACGAGCAGTACTTC. Translating gives CSVAVLGQSYEQYF.